These 26 T cell receptor beta chains were sequenced from one sample in a study of blood T cell repertoires in COVID-19. The data were produced by immunoSEQ multiplex PCR, yet TCRdb's version contains in-frame clones alone and is incomplete. The data contain 200,000 to 300,000 clones, 87% of them singletons. Sequencing used peripheral blood. These receptors were collected from a woman in her 40s who had recovered from COVID-19.

This clone came up once. The chain uses TRBV18 and TRBJ1-1; 8 bases agree with TRBD1. V was clipped by 3 bases and J by 10 bases; unmatched bases: 7. The germline gives CDR1 KGHSH, CDR2 LQKENI. This CDR3 spans 13 amino acids. In DNA form, the CDR3 reads TGTGCCAGCTCACCCTGGACAGGGAAGAGAGCTTTCTTT. Amino acids: CASSPWTGKRAFF.

CDR3 amino acids: CASGLVHQGGNTIYF. CDR3 coding DNA: TGTGCTAGTGGTTTGGTACACCAGGGAGGAAACACCATATATTTT. The genes are TRBV12-5 and TRBJ1-3; D perhaps matches TRBD1 (5 bases). Trimming removed 0 bases at V and 4 bases at J, with 10 bases between. CDR3 length: 15 amino acids. CDR1 is LGHNT and CDR2 is FRNRAP in the germline V gene.

The chain is built from TRBV5-1 and TRBJ2-7; 7 nucleotides agree with TRBD1. The CDR3 totals 14 residues. After removal of 2 bases from V and 4 bases from J, the junction contained 6 bases not matched to a gene. Germline lookup yields CDR1 SGHRS and CDR2 YFSETQ. The CDR3 sequence: CASSFRDRGYEQYF. The CDR3 DNA follows: TGCGCCAGCAGCTTCCGGGACAGAGGGTACGAGCAGTACTTC. The full variable domain, completed using reference TRBV5-1 and TRBJ2-7, is KAGVTQTPRYLIKTRGQQVTLSCSPISGHRSVSWYQQTPGQGLQFLFEYFSETQRNKGNFPGRFSGRQFSNSRSEMNVSTLELGDSALYLCASSFRDRGYEQYFGPGTRLTVT.

The chain employs TRBV9 and TRBJ2-1; the match to TRBD2 covers 9 bases. The V gene's germline CDR1 is SGDLS and CDR2 YYNGEE. The CDR3 runs 15 residues. Trimming cost V 4 bases and J 3 bases; bases outside gene matches: 5. The CDR3 DNA reads as TGTGCCAGCAGCCCCAGACTAGCGGACTACAATGAGCAGTTCTTC. It translates to CASSPRLADYNEQFF.

V and J are TRBV7-9 and TRBJ1-1; 8 nucleotides align to TRBD1. This CDR3 spans 14 amino acids. Germline loops: CDR1 SEHNR, CDR2 FQNEAQ (reference sequence). Trimming took 1 base from V and 11 from J; bases not matched to a gene: 9. In DNA, the CDR3 is TGTGCCAGCAGCTTAGGGGCAGGGGGCGTAGAGGCTTTCTTT. It translates to CASSLGAGGVEAFF.

The genes are TRBV2 and TRBJ2-5; 8 bases map to TRBD2. CDR1 is SNHLY, CDR2 FYNNEI, per germline. With V trimmed by 5 bases and J by 3 bases, 2 bases remained unmatched. This CDR3 has 13 residues. CDR3: CASSPGLEETQYF. Here the CDR3 DNA reads TGTGCCAGCAGTCCGGGACTAGAAGAGACCCAGTACTTC.

V is TRBV7-9 and J is TRBJ1-1, with 10 positions matching TRBD1. J lost 11 bases, V lost 5 bases, and 5 bases had no gene match. The CDR3 contains 12 residues. Germline assignment: CDR1 SEHNR and CDR2 FQNEAQ (reference sequence). The CDR3 protein is CASSPRQGAAFF. CDR3 nucleotides: TGTGCCAGCAGCCCAAGACAGGGGGCGGCTTTCTTT.

V is TRBV3-1 (or the pseudogene TRBV3-2) and J is TRBJ2-2; 8 bases are a match to TRBD1. CDR3 length: 13 amino acids. With V trimmed by 6 bases and J by 4 bases, 1 base remained unmatched. Germline CDR1 LGHDT, CDR2 YNNKEL (reference sequence). The CDR3 DNA sequence: TGTGCCAGCAGGGGGACAGGCACCGGGGAGCTGTTTTTT. Its protein is CASRGTGTGELFF.

This chain uses TRBV5-4 with TRBJ2-3, with D maybe TRBD2 (5 bases). V dropped 3 bases and J dropped 2 bases, with 13 bases sitting between them. The CDR3 consists of 15 residues. Germline V CDR1 and CDR2: SGHNT, YYREEE (reference sequence). CDR3 sequence (DNA): TGTGCCAGCAGCTCGCCCACCCGGGACACAGATACGCAGTATTTT. Protein sequence: CASSSPTRDTDTQYF.

The rearrangement links TRBV5-5 to TRBJ1-1, with a tentative D call TRBD1 (5 bases). CDR1 and CDR2 (germline): SGHKS, YYEKEE (reference sequence). The CDR3 totals 18 residues. Trimming took 0 bases from V and 0 from J, leaving 18 bases between them. CDR3 DNA: TGTGCCAGCAGCTTGGTTGGGGCCGCCCGATGGATGAACACTGAAGCTTTCTTT. It is translated as CASSLVGAARWMNTEAFF.

V is TRBV12-3 or TRBV12-4 and J is TRBJ2-1, with D possibly matching TRBD2 (6 bases). CDR3 length: 13 residues. The CDR3 nucleotides read TGTCTAACCGGGGGTGGGACCTACAATGAGCAGTTCTTC. Translating gives CLTGGGTYNEQFF.

The chain has TRBV6-4 and TRBJ2-7, with 7 bases lining up with TRBD1. CDR3 length equals 14 residues. Germline V gene data show CDR1 as MRHNA and CDR2 as SNTAGT. The J segment lost 0 bases and the V segment lost 7 bases, leaving 6 bases of the junction unmatched. The CDR3 region has the DNA TGTGCCAGCAACACAGAGGGGGCCTCCTACGAGCAGTACTTC. It is translated as CASNTEGASYEQYF.

Notes on this clone: A read error is possible here, since a much larger clone lies one base away. Other nucleotide sequences in the sample specify the same CDR3. The chain uses TRBV2 and TRBJ1-1, with a weak D call TRBD1 (6 bases). The CDR3 length is 13 residues. Germline V gene lookup returns CDR1 SNHLY and CDR2 FYNNEI. V shed 6 bases and J shed 0 bases, with 8 bases lying between them. The CDR3 DNA reads TGTGCCAGCAGCGGACAGTTGAACACTGAAGCTTTCTTT. Amino acids: CASSGQLNTEAFF.

The DNA of the CDR3 is TGTGCCAGCAGCGCTCGGGAAGGGACTGGGGCCAACGTCCTGACTTTC. Its translation: CASSAREGTGANVLTF. J is TRBJ2-6 and V is TRBV9, with D possibly TRBD2 on 5 matching bases. Trimming pared 3 bases from V and 2 bases from J, leaving 12 bases between. The CDR3 has 16 residues. Germline CDR1 reads SGDLS; CDR2 reads YYNGEE.

The chain recombines TRBV6-2 or TRBV6-3 with TRBJ2-3; TRBD2 agrees at 10 bases. Losses at the gene ends were 5 bases for V and 0 bases for J; bases not matched to a gene: 5. This CDR3 spans 16 amino acids. The germline V gene has CDR1 MNHEY and CDR2 SVGEGT. This CDR3 is CASSLSGGPSTDTQYF. For the CDR3, the DNA is TGTGCCAGCAGTCTTAGCGGGGGGCCTAGCACAGATACGCAGTATTTT.

The rearrangement uses TRBV2 and TRBJ1-2; perhaps TRBD1 as D (5 bases). The length of the CDR3 is 15 residues. Germline assignment: CDR1 SNHLY and CDR2 FYNNEI. V gave up 6 bases and J gave up 0 bases, with 14 bases separating them. CDR3 sequence reads: CASRRDRDSNYGYTF. CDR3 bases: TGTGCCAGCAGGCGGGACCGAGACTCTAACTATGGCTACACCTTC.

V gene TRBV5-1 combines with J gene TRBJ1-2; D uncertain. CDR3 length: 14 residues. CDR1 and CDR2 from the germline V gene are SGHRS and YFSETQ. The V end lost 0 bases, the J end lost 7 bases, and 13 bases lay between the germline ends. The CDR3 sequence: CASSLDPGKGGYTF. CDR3 bases: TGCGCCAGCAGCTTGGATCCGGGAAAGGGTGGCTACACCTTC.

The chain recombines TRBV15 with TRBJ1-4; tentative D call: TRBD1 (5 bases). Trimming took 1 base from V and 6 from J, leaving 6 bases between them. This CDR3 has 13 amino acids. Per the germline V gene, CDR1 is LNHNV and CDR2 is YYDKDF (reference sequence). As DNA, the CDR3 is TGTGCCACCAGCAGAGGCAGGGATGAAAAACTGTTTTTT. Translated, it gives CATSRGRDEKLFF.

This clone was recorded a few times. The gene calls are TRBV5-1 and TRBJ1-2, with no clear D. This CDR3 comprises 16 residues. Trimming shortened V by 0 bases and J by 6 bases, and 18 bases separated the two germline ends. Germline V gives CDR1 SGHRS, CDR2 YFSETQ. CDR3 residues: CASSLGGSGGWHGYTF. The CDR3 coding sequence is TGCGCCAGCAGCTTGGGAGGGAGCGGAGGCTGGCATGGCTACACCTTC.

The chain has TRBV15 and TRBJ2-7; TRBD1 agrees at 7 bases. This CDR3 spans 15 amino acids. With V trimmed by 0 bases and J by 4 bases, 6 bases remained unmatched. CDR1 is LNHNV and CDR2 is YYDKDF in the germline V gene (reference sequence). The CDR3 loop reads CATSREVDRVYEQYF. DNA of the CDR3: TGTGCCACCAGCAGAGAGGTTGACAGGGTTTACGAGCAGTACTTC.

This chain uses TRBV7-2 with TRBJ2-5, with D perhaps TRBD2 (5 bases). CDR1 is SGHTA, CDR2 FQGNSA, per germline. V gave up 3 bases and J gave up 1 base, with 15 bases separating them. The CDR3 runs 16 residues. The CDR3 here is CASSFLPYAGQETQYF. CDR3 sequence (DNA): TGTGCCAGCAGCTTCTTACCCTACGCGGGCCAAGAGACCCAGTACTTC.

The V gene is TRBV5-1, the J gene TRBJ1-2; 8 nucleotides agree with TRBD1. The CDR3 totals 13 residues. J was trimmed by 6 bases and V by 2 bases; bases with no gene match: 3. Germline CDR1 SGHRS, CDR2 YFSETQ. The CDR3 spells CASSLQGEDGYTF. DNA for the CDR3: TGCGCCAGCAGCTTACAGGGGGAGGATGGCTACACCTTC.

This chain uses TRBV14 with TRBJ1-1; 7 bases are shared with TRBD1. Germline V lookup: CDR1 SGHDN, CDR2 FVKESK. The junction had 17 bases not matched to a gene; V was cut back by 1 base and J by 12 bases. The CDR3 consists of 16 residues. The CDR3 is CASSQALRAPRGLPFF. CDR3 in DNA: TGTGCCAGCAGCCAAGCCCTCCGCGCCCCCAGGGGGTTGCCTTTCTTT. Based on the CDR3 plus reference TRBV14 and TRBJ1-1, the full variable domain is EAGVTQFPSHSVIEKGQTVTLRCDPISGHDNLYWYRRVMGKEIKFLLHFVKESKQDESGMPNNRFLAERTGGTYSTLKVQPAELEDSGVYFCASSQALRAPRGLPFFGQGTRLTVV.

The chain carries TRBV15 and TRBJ1-2; D remains ambiguous. The CDR3 covers 16 residues. Deletions cut 1 base from V and 0 bases from J, with 12 bases between. Germline-derived CDR1 and CDR2 are LNHNV and YYDKDF (reference sequence). CDR3 amino acids: CATSRVRELANYGYTF. CDR3 bases: TGTGCCACCAGCAGAGTGAGGGAACTCGCTAACTATGGCTACACCTTC. Looking up the rest from reference TRBV15 and TRBJ1-2 gives the full variable domain: DAMVIQNPRYQVTQFGKPVTLSCSQTLNHNVMYWYQQKSSQAPKLLFHYYDKDFNNEADTPDNFQSRRPNTSFCFLDIRSPGLGDTAMYLCATSRVRELANYGYTFGSGTRLTVV.

The CDR3 DNA is TGCAGCGTTGAAGACGGGAGAGGGGGCCCTAACACTGAAGCTTTCTTT. It is translated as CSVEDGRGGPNTEAFF. The J gene is TRBJ1-1, the V gene TRBV29-1, with 7 bases identical to TRBD1. After removal of 0 bases from V and 2 bases from J, the junction contained 9 bases not matched to a gene. This CDR3 has 16 amino acids. Germline-derived CDR1 and CDR2 are SQVTM and ANQGSEA. Complete variable domain (other parts from reference TRBV29-1 and TRBJ1-1): SAVISQKPSRDICQRGTSLTIQCQVDSQVTMMFWYRQQPGQSLTLIATANQGSEATYESGFVIDKFPISRPNLTFSTLTVSNMSPEDSSIYLCSVEDGRGGPNTEAFFGQGTRLTVV.

The gene calls are TRBV30 and TRBJ1-5; no reliable D call. V lost 4 bases, J lost 0 bases, and 10 bases lay in between. Per the germline V gene, CDR1 is GTSNPN and CDR2 is SVGIG (reference sequence). The CDR3 contains 14 residues. Here the CDR3 DNA reads TGTGCCTGGAATTCGGAGCATAGCAATCAGCCCCAGCATTTT. Its translation is CAWNSEHSNQPQHF.